This entry is about one TCR beta chain. What it recognizes is unknown. The sample has other DNA sequences that encode this CDR3 too. This entry is derived from a study of Ad26.COV2.S vaccination and SARS-CoV-2 variants. Germline assignment: CDR1 MNHNY and CDR2 SVGAGI (reference sequence). Trimming removed 0 bases at V and 2 bases at J, with 8 bases between. The CDR3 is 14 amino acids. General study results and limits: Once vaccination had occurred, spike-specific CD8+ and CD4+ T cell responses reportedly showed substantial breadth.

Treatment in this sample: around 19 received Ad26.COV2.S at low or high dose, single or two shots; 5 received placebo; per-sample allocation not given. Vaccine and placebo recipients were sampled on day 63 after the first injection. Libraries were prepared by immunoSEQ multiplex PCR; TCRdb keeps only in-frame clonotypes and omits some of them. The sample records hundreds of thousands of clones, 89% being singletons. The chain links TRBV6-6 to TRBJ2-7; D may be TRBD2 (6 bases). This sequence was found in a person aged 18-60 years who received the Ad26.COV2.S COVID-19 vaccine or a placebo. The material sequenced was peripheral blood, taken in a trial of Ad26.COV2.S vaccine versus placebo. The CDR3: CASSYSGGTYEQYF. CDR3 nucleotide sequence: TGTGCCAGCAGTTACTCGGGGGGTACCTACGAGCAGTACTTC.